The entry that follows covers one T cell receptor beta chain sequence. This sample is part of a study of shared clonotypes between healthy human individuals. It was CD45RO-negative cells, positively selected for CCR7, that made up naive CD8 cells, with terminally differentiated effector memory CD45RA+ cells excluded. V shed 5 bases and J shed 4 bases, with 20 bases lying between them. The CDR3 covers 16 residues. CDR1 is MDHEN, CDR2 SYDVKM, per germline. Clones were sequenced by immunoSEQ multiplex PCR, and TCRdb holds only the in-frame ones, with some missing. The sample consists of roughly 1,800,000 clones, about 95% of them appearing once.

This chain links TRBV28 with TRBJ1-2; possibly TRBD1 for D (6 bases). Sequenced material: naive CD8+ T cells sorted from blood. The TCR sequence derives from a man between 18 and 29 years old in good health. CDR3 sequence: CASSADSLGGLYGYTF. The DNA for the CDR3 is TGTGCCAGCAGTGCCGACTCATTAGGGGGACTCTATGGCTACACCTTC.